The TCR beta chain under discussion was sequenced for a study of blood T cell repertoires in COVID-19. TCRdb's table, derived via immunoSEQ multiplex PCR, lists solely in-frame clones and lacks some. The table shows tens of thousands of clones, with over 75% occurring only once. Material for sequencing was peripheral blood. The receptor's source is a man in his sixties with acute or convalescent COVID-19.

CDR3: CASSLRSQGAEAFF. In DNA form, the CDR3 reads TGTGCCAGCAGCTTGAGGTCTCAGGGTGCTGAAGCTTTCTTT. J is TRBJ1-1 and V is TRBV5-8, with TRBD1 as a possible D gene (5 bases). The germline gives CDR1 SGHTS, CDR2 YDEGEE. Trimming pared 1 base from V and 6 bases from J, leaving 13 bases between. The CDR3 is 14 amino acids.